These 20 T cell receptor beta chains were sequenced from one sample in a study of cytomegalovirus exposure and HLA in healthy donors. The PCR was carried out with 60 Vbeta primers and 13 Jbeta primers. Clones were sequenced by immunoSEQ multiplex PCR, and TCRdb holds only the in-frame ones, with some missing. The sample consists of approximately 140,000 clones, 75% to 85% of them appearing once. Sample: PBMCs. These TCRs come from a woman aged 40 to 50 in good health and CMV-seronegative.

The CDR3 sequence is CASSIEDRGYGYTF. CDR3 DNA sequence: TGTGCCAGCAGTATAGAGGACAGGGGCTATGGCTACACCTTC. V is TRBV2 and J is TRBJ1-2, with 9 bases identical to TRBD1. J gave up 4 bases and V 5 bases, and 5 bases lay outside the gene matches. Per the germline V gene, CDR1 is SNHLY and CDR2 is FYNNEI. This CDR3 spans 14 amino acids.

The V call is TRBV5-4, the J call TRBJ1-2; D gene uncertain. V was trimmed by 10 bases and J by 0 bases, leaving 25 bases between them. This CDR3 spans 17 amino acids. Looked up from germline, CDR1 is SGHNT and CDR2 is YYREEE (reference sequence). Here the CDR3 reads CAPTPPGGCSANYGYTF. CDR3 in DNA: TGTGCCCCCACGCCCCCCGGAGGGTGTAGCGCTAACTATGGCTACACCTTC.

J is TRBJ2-5 and V is TRBV11-2; TRBD1 agrees at 11 bases. The trim removed 6 bases at V and 9 bases at J, leaving 15 bases unmatched. The CDR3 length is 16 residues. The V gene's germline CDR1 is SGHAT and CDR2 FQNNGV. CDR3 sequence reads: CASRPTRGQGGWAQYF. The CDR3 nucleotides are TGTGCCAGCAGGCCAACACGGGGACAGGGGGGTTGGGCCCAGTACTTC.

J is TRBJ2-7 and V is TRBV29-1; D remains ambiguous. Trimming shortened V by 4 bases and J by 2 bases, and 9 bases separated the two germline ends. Germline values: CDR1 SQVTM, CDR2 ANQGSEA. This CDR3 is 12 amino acids long. The CDR3 spells CSVVVSAYEQYF. The CDR3 region has the DNA TGCAGCGTTGTGGTTTCAGCCTACGAGCAGTACTTC.

The count of this clone is one. The chain couples TRBV5-1 to TRBJ2-1; D is unresolved. The CDR3 extends over 14 amino acids. Trimming stripped 0 bases from V and 3 bases from J, with 7 bases between. Germline assignment: CDR1 SGHRS and CDR2 YFSETQ. CDR3 region: CASSLVAGYNEQFF. In DNA, the CDR3 is TGCGCCAGCAGCTTGGTCGCAGGCTACAATGAGCAGTTCTTC.

The rearrangement joins TRBV9 to TRBJ2-1, with 10 bases that match TRBD1. CDR1 and CDR2 (germline): SGDLS, YYNGEE. The CDR3 is 14 amino acids. V shed 0 bases and J 7 bases; nucleotides not matched to a gene: 1. The CDR3 region is CASSVGTGGNEQFF. In nucleotides, the CDR3 is TGTGCCAGCAGCGTAGGGACAGGGGGGAATGAGCAGTTCTTC.

The rearrangement uses TRBV18 and TRBJ2-3; 7 nucleotides line up with TRBD1. V shed 4 bases, J shed 6 bases, and the junction held 7 bases outside the gene matches. The germline CDR1 and CDR2 sequences are KGHSH and LQKENI. The CDR3 runs to 14 residues. The CDR3 region is CASSLLGQADTQYF. The CDR3, as DNA: TGTGCCAGCTCACTCCTTGGACAGGCGGATACGCAGTATTTT. Together with reference TRBV18 and TRBJ2-3, the CDR3 gives the full variable domain: NAGVMQNPRHLVRRRGQEARLRCSPMKGHSHVYWYRQLPEEGLKFMVYLQKENIIDESGMPKERFSAEFPKEGPSILRIQQVVRGDSAAYFCASSLLGQADTQYFGPGTRLTVL.

The chain carries TRBV7-2 and TRBJ2-7, with 7 bases matching TRBD1. This CDR3 has 13 residues. Trimming cost V 4 bases and J 2 bases; bases outside gene matches: 2. Germline CDR1 SGHTA, CDR2 FQGNSA. The CDR3 DNA reads as TGTGCCAGCAGCTATGGGACAGCCTACGAGCAGTACTTC. Residues: CASSYGTAYEQYF.

The V and J genes are TRBV28 and TRBJ1-5, with D possibly TRBD1 on 6 matching bases. The V and J ends lost 5 bases and 3 bases respectively, with 11 bases between them. The CDR3 contains 14 residues. Germline CDR1 MDHEN, CDR2 SYDVKM. CDR3 nucleotides: TGTGCCAGCAGTACAGGGAGCCCCAATCAGCCCCAGCATTTT. It is translated as CASSTGSPNQPQHF. Full variable domain (rest looked up from reference TRBV28 and TRBJ1-5): DVKVTQSSRYLVKRTGEKVFLECVQDMDHENMFWYRQDPGLGLRLIYFSYDVKMKEKGDIPEGYSVSREKKERFSLILESASTNQTSMYLCASSTGSPNQPQHFGDGTRLSIL.

The chain employs TRBV4-3 and TRBJ2-2; 16 nucleotides agree with TRBD2. This CDR3 has 18 amino acids. Germline assignment: CDR1 LGHNA and CDR2 YSLEER. V shed 3 bases and J 5 bases; nucleotides not matched to a gene: 6. The CDR3 here is CASSHSGLAGGTTGELFF. The CDR3 region has the DNA TGCGCCAGCAGCCATTCGGGACTAGCGGGGGGGACTACCGGGGAGCTGTTTTTT.

V gene TRBV30 combines with J gene TRBJ1-2; tentative D call: TRBD1 (6 bases). Germline V CDR1 and CDR2: GTSNPN, SVGIG (reference sequence). V gave up 0 bases and J gave up 6 bases, with 14 bases separating them. The CDR3 covers 14 residues. CDR3 amino acids: CAWSVQGLRDGYTF. The CDR3 DNA sequence: TGTGCCTGGAGTGTACAGGGATTAAGGGATGGCTACACCTTC. Filled out from reference TRBV30 and TRBJ1-2, the complete variable domain reads SQTIHQWPATLVQPVGSPLSLECTVEGTSNPNLYWYRQAAGRGLQLLFYSVGIGQISSEVPQNLSASRPQDRQFILSSKKLLLSDSGFYLCAWSVQGLRDGYTFGSGTRLTVV.

V and J are TRBV19 and TRBJ2-7; possible D gene TRBD1, 6 bases. This CDR3 comprises 16 residues. Trimming pared 5 bases from V and 5 bases from J, leaving 22 bases between. Germline assignment: CDR1 LNHDA and CDR2 SQIVND (reference sequence). The CDR3 DNA is TGTGCCAGTAGTCGAACAGGGACCGGTGCCCTGGACGAGCAGTACTTC. Translation: CASSRTGTGALDEQYF.

This clone was seen a single time. J is TRBJ2-2 and V is TRBV13; a possible D gene is TRBD2 (5 bases). Deletions cut 5 bases from V and 3 bases from J, with 10 bases between. This CDR3 is built from 14 residues. The germline CDR1 and CDR2 sequences are PRHDT and FYEKMQ (reference sequence). The CDR3 sequence is CASSPRRDTGELFF. CDR3 nucleotide sequence: TGTGCCAGCAGCCCCCGGCGGGACACCGGGGAGCTGTTTTTT.

This clone was seen only a few times. The V call is TRBV7-2, the J call TRBJ1-4, with TRBD1 matching over 7 bases. V trimming: 6 bases; J trimming: 7 bases; junction bases outside the gene matches: 8. This CDR3 has 14 amino acids. CDR1 and CDR2 (germline): SGHTA, FQGNSA. This CDR3 reads CASSQQGSGEKLFF. CDR3 DNA: TGTGCCAGCAGTCAACAGGGGTCTGGTGAAAAACTGTTTTTT.

This sequence joins TRBV19 and TRBJ2-5; D is unresolved. Germline CDR1 reads LNHDA; CDR2 reads SQIVND (reference sequence). The V gene lost 3 bases and the J gene lost 5 bases, with 10 bases spanning the gap. The CDR3 covers 13 residues. The CDR3 reads CASSISSWETQYF. The DNA of the CDR3 is TGTGCCAGTAGTATCAGTAGCTGGGAGACCCAGTACTTC.

With regard to this clone: Other nucleotide sequences in the sample specify the same CDR3. The chain carries TRBV6-6 and TRBJ1-5, with D perhaps TRBD1 (5 bases). CDR1 and CDR2 (germline): MNHNY, SVGAGI (reference sequence). The CDR3 totals 16 residues. V shed 2 bases and J shed 4 bases, with 15 bases lying between them. The CDR3 is CASSYPEGRGNQPQHF. The CDR3 bases are TGTGCCAGCAGTTACCCAGAGGGGCGGGGGAATCAGCCCCAGCATTTT.

The chain joins TRBV13 to TRBJ1-1, with a possible D match to TRBD1 (6 bases). Trimming took 5 bases from V and 0 from J, leaving 13 bases between them. This CDR3 has 15 amino acids. CDR1 PRHDT and CDR2 FYEKMQ come from the germline V gene (reference sequence). The CDR3 DNA reads as TGTGCCAGCAGCCACGGACAGTTCATGAACACTGAAGCTTTCTTT. It is translated as CASSHGQFMNTEAFF. The full variable domain, its missing parts supplied by reference TRBV13 and TRBJ1-1, is AAGVIQSPRHLIKEKRETATLKCYPIPRHDTVYWYQQGPGQDPQFLISFYEKMQSDKGSIPDRFSAQQFSDYHSELNMSSLELGDSALYFCASSHGQFMNTEAFFGQGTRLTVV.

CDR3 coding DNA: TGTGCCAGCAGCGTAGCCCCGGGTGGTAGCGTTGACAATGAGCAGTTCTTC. It codes for CASSVAPGGSVDNEQFF. The chain recombines TRBV9 with TRBJ2-1; TRBD2 is a possible D gene (5 bases). The CDR3 contains 17 residues. The germline CDR1 and CDR2 sequences are SGDLS and YYNGEE. V was clipped by 0 bases and J by 5 bases, with 18 bases between them.

The chain has TRBV18 and TRBJ2-7; D gene unclear. The V and J ends lost 2 bases and 1 base respectively, with 9 bases between them. CDR1 and CDR2 from the germline V gene are KGHSH and LQKENI. The CDR3 has 14 amino acids. The CDR3 region is CASSPVPRSYEQYF. CDR3 DNA sequence: TGTGCCAGCTCACCAGTCCCCCGTTCCTACGAGCAGTACTTC.

The V call is TRBV5-1, the J call TRBJ2-1, with a weak D call TRBD1 (6 bases). The ends were cut back, 0 bases at V and 7 bases at J, with 14 bases in the middle. From germline, CDR1 is SGHRS and CDR2 YFSETQ. This CDR3 comprises 15 residues. Written as DNA, the CDR3 is TGCGCCAGCAGCTTGGTTATCGGACAGACGAATGAGCAGTTCTTC. Translating gives CASSLVIGQTNEQFF.